Presented here are 3 T cell receptor beta chains from one specimen sequenced in a study of OX40 agonist ivuxolimab in advanced cancers. TCRdb's copy holds only in-frame clones and misses some; the assay was immunoSEQ multiplex PCR. In the table there are approximately 99,000 clones, approximately 95% of which are singletons. Sequences were derived from CD4+ or CD8+ T cells sorted from blood, sampled in a trial of the OX40 agonist ivuxolimab. The receptors shown here come from an adult with an advanced solid tumor such as melanoma, head and neck, liver or kidney cancer.

V gene TRBV16 combines with J gene TRBJ1-1, with a possible D match to TRBD1 (5 bases). In germline, CDR1 is KGHSY, CDR2 FQNENV. V was clipped by 5 bases and J by 0 bases, with 16 bases between them. CDR3 size: 16 residues. The CDR3 loop reads CASSEFVGGMNTEAFF. The CDR3 region has the DNA TGTGCCAGCAGCGAATTCGTGGGGGGGATGAACACTGAAGCTTTCTTT.

The rearrangement links TRBV27 to TRBJ2-7, with D possibly TRBD2 on 5 matching bases. CDR3 length equals 14 residues. V was trimmed by 3 bases and J by 7 bases, leaving 16 bases between them. Per germline, CDR1 MNHEY and CDR2 SMNVEV (reference sequence). CDR3 nucleotide sequence: TGTGCCAGCAGTTTCCAGGTCGACTACGAAGAGCAGTACTTC. The encoded protein is CASSFQVDYEEQYF.

V gene TRBV2 combines with J gene TRBJ2-2; no clear D gene. Trimming took off 8 bases at V and 2 bases at J, with 12 bases between the two ends. Germline V gene sequence: CDR1 SNHLY, CDR2 FYNNEI. CDR3 length equals 14 residues. The CDR3, as DNA: TGTGCCAGCGGCCGGCCCGAAAACACCGGGGAGCTGTTTTTT. As protein: CASGRPENTGELFF.